The 10 T cell receptor beta chains below all came from one sample that was sequenced in a study of cytomegalovirus exposure and HLA in healthy donors. Both 60 Vbeta primers and 13 Jbeta primers went into the PCR. Assay used: immunoSEQ multiplex PCR; TCRdb lists only in-frame clones, some missing. Its listing shows under 95,000 clones. The specimen was PBMCs. These receptors were taken from a female donor in good health and CMV-seropositive.

The chain recombines TRBV28 with TRBJ2-1; possibly TRBD2 for D (6 bases). CDR1 and CDR2 from the germline V gene are MDHEN and SYDVKM. This CDR3 has 15 amino acids. V was trimmed by 3 bases and J by 4 bases, leaving 13 bases between them. CDR3 protein: CASSLPGANYNEQFF. The CDR3 DNA follows: TGTGCCAGCAGTTTGCCGGGAGCTAATTACAATGAGCAGTTCTTC.

V and J are TRBV4-1 and TRBJ2-1, with 7 bases aligning to TRBD2. This CDR3 has 14 amino acids. Losses at the gene ends were 1 base for V and 9 bases for J; bases not matched to a gene: 6. Per the germline V gene, CDR1 is MGHRA and CDR2 is YSYEKL. For the CDR3, the DNA is TGCGCCAGCAGCCAAGCTCGACTAGCAGTTGAGCAGTTCTTC. Its protein product is CASSQARLAVEQFF.

V usage is TRBV18 and J usage is TRBJ2-7; possible D gene TRBD1, 6 bases. V was shortened by 2 bases and J by 4 bases, with 12 bases between the two germline ends. Germline CDR1 KGHSH, CDR2 LQKENI. The CDR3 totals 14 residues. This chain's CDR3 is CASSPGRGRYEQYF. CDR3 sequence (DNA): TGTGCCAGCTCACCAGGCAGGGGCCGTTACGAGCAGTACTTC.

The chain links TRBV4-1 to TRBJ2-7; D gene ambiguous. This CDR3 comprises 12 residues. Germline V CDR1 and CDR2: MGHRA, YSYEKL. Trimming took 3 bases from V and 7 from J, leaving 10 bases between them. CDR3 region: CASSHTAGEQYF. The CDR3 region has the DNA TGCGCCAGCAGCCACACGGCCGGGGAGCAGTACTTC.

The chain links TRBV6-5 to TRBJ2-7, with 9 bases identical to TRBD1. CDR1 is MNHEY and CDR2 is SVGAGI in the germline V gene. J was trimmed by 6 bases and V by 0 bases; bases with no gene match: 3. CDR3 length: 14 residues. The CDR3, as DNA: TGTGCCAGCAGTTACTCTACAGGGGGCATCGAGCAGTACTTC. Its protein is CASSYSTGGIEQYF.

V gene TRBV18 combines with J gene TRBJ1-2, with 8 bases matching TRBD1. Germline V gene data show CDR1 as KGHSH and CDR2 as LQKENI. Trimming cost V 6 bases and J 4 bases; bases outside gene matches: 4. The CDR3 runs 13 residues. This chain's CDR3 is CASSRDRSYGYTF. The CDR3 DNA sequence: TGTGCCAGCTCTCGGGACAGGTCCTATGGCTACACCTTC.

The chain combines TRBV10-3 with TRBJ1-6, with no clear D. Looked up from germline, CDR1 is ENHRY and CDR2 is SYGVKD. The CDR3 consists of 14 residues. V was shortened by 10 bases and J by 0 bases, with 10 bases between the two germline ends. The CDR3 DNA reads TGTGCCACGTTGTCGAGCTCCTATAATTCACCCCTCCACTTT. Its translation is CATLSSSYNSPLHF.

The chain links TRBV25-1 to TRBJ2-2, with D possibly TRBD1 on 6 matching bases. V lost 6 bases, J lost 3 bases, and 8 bases lay in between. CDR3 length equals 13 residues. CDR1 MGHDK and CDR2 SYGVNS come from the germline V gene. For the CDR3, the DNA is TGTGCCAGCAGACAGGGTTACACCGGGGAGCTGTTTTTT. Translated: CASRQGYTGELFF.

The V call is TRBV10-2, the J call TRBJ2-3, with 9 bases fitting TRBD1. With 6 bases clipped from V and 6 bases from J, the junction kept 7 bases outside the gene matches. CDR1 and CDR2 from the germline V gene are WSHSY and SAAADI. The CDR3 is 14 residues long. The CDR3 DNA sequence: TGCGCCAGCAGAGCCGGGACAGGGTCGGATACGCAGTATTTT. Amino acids: CASRAGTGSDTQYF.

This chain joins TRBV19 and TRBJ2-7, with a tentative D call TRBD1 (5 bases). This CDR3 has 11 amino acids. The V gene's germline CDR1 is LNHDA and CDR2 SQIVND (reference sequence). Trimming removed 4 bases at V and 6 bases at J, with 7 bases between. CDR3 DNA sequence: TGTGCCAGTAGTAATGGGGCCGAGCAGTACTTC. Amino acid sequence: CASSNGAEQYF. The full variable domain, with the rest looked up from reference TRBV19 and TRBJ2-7, is DGGITQSPKYLFRKEGQNVTLSCEQNLNHDAMYWYRQDPGQGLRLIYYSQIVNDFQKGDIAEGYSVSREKKESFPLTVTSAQKNPTAFYLCASSNGAEQYFGPGTRLTVT.